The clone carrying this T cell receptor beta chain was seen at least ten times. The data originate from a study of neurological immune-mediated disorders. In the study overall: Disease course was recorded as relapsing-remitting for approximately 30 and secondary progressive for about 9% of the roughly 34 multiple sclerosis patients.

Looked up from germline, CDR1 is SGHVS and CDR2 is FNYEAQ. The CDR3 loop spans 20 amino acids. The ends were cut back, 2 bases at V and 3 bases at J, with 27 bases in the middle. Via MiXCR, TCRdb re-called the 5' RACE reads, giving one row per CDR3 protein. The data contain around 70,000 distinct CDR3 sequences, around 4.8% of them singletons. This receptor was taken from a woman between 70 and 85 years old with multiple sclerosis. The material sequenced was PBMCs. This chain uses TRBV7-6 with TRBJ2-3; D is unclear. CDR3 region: CASSLRATSRLGRSTDTQYF. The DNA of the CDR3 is TGTGCCAGCAGCTTAAGGGCGACTTCTCGCCTAGGTAGGAGTACAGATACGCAGTATTTT.